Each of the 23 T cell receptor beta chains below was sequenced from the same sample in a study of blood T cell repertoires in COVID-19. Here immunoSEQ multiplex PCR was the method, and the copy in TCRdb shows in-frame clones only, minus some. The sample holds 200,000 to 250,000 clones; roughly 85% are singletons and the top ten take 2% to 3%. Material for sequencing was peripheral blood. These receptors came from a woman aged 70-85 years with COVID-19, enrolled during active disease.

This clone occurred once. CDR3 region: CASSSGTGAGYTF. The CDR3 DNA sequence: TGCGCCAGCAGCTCCGGGACAGGGGCTGGCTACACCTTC. This chain links TRBV5-1 with TRBJ1-2, with 10 bases fitting TRBD1. Unmatched junction bases numbered 3, after V lost 3 bases and J lost 7 bases. This CDR3 has 13 amino acids. From germline, CDR1 is SGHRS and CDR2 YFSETQ.

The CDR3 reads CASSMGQVYNEQFF. In DNA form, the CDR3 reads TGTGCCAGTAGTATGGGACAGGTATACAATGAGCAGTTCTTC. J is TRBJ2-1 and V is TRBV19; 8 bases match TRBD1. There are 14 residues in the CDR3. The germline CDR1 and CDR2 sequences are LNHDA and SQIVND (reference sequence). V dropped 3 bases and J dropped 4; count of bases not matched to a gene: 2.

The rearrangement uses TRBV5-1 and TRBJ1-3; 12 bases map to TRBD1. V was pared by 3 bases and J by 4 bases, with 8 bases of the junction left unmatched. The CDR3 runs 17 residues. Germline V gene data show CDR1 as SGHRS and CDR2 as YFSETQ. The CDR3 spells CASSSTPGQGAGNTIYF. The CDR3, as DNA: TGCGCCAGCAGCTCAACACCGGGACAGGGGGCGGGAAACACCATATATTTT.

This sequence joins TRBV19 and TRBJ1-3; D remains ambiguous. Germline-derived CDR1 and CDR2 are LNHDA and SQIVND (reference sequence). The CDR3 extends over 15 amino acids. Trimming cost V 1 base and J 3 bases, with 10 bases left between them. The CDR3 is CASSIVRDHGNTIYF. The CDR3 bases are TGTGCCAGTAGTATAGTACGGGATCATGGAAACACCATATATTTT.

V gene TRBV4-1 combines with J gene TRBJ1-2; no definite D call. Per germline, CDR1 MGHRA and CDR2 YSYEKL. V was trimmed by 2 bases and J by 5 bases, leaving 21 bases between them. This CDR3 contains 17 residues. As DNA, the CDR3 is TGCGCCAGCAGCCAACCCCTAGGGAGAAACTGGAAGTATGGCTACACCTTC. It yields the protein CASSQPLGRNWKYGYTF.

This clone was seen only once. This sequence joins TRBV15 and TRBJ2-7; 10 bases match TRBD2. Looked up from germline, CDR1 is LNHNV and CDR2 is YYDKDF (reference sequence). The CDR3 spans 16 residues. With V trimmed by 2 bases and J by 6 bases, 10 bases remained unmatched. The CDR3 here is CATSRRSGRAGSEQYF. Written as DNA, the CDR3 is TGTGCCACCAGCAGAAGGAGCGGGAGGGCCGGATCCGAGCAGTACTTC.

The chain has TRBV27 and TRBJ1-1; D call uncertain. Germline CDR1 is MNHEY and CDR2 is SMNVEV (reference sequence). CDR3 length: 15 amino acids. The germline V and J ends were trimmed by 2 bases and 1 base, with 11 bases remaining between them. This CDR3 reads CASSLRYGGNTEAFF. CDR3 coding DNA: TGTGCCAGCAGTTTAAGGTACGGAGGGAACACTGAAGCTTTCTTT.

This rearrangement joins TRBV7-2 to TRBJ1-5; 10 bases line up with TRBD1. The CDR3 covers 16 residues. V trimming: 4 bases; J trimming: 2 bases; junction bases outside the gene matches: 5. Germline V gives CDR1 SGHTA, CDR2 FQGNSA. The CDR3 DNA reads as TGTGCCAGCAGCTCCGCCGGGACAGGGGGCAATCAGCCCCAGCATTTT. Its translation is CASSSAGTGGNQPQHF.

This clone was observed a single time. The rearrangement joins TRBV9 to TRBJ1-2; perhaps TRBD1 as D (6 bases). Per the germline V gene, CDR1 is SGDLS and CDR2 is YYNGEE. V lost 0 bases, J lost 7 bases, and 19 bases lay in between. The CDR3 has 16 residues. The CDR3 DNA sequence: TGTGCCAGCAGCGTAGATCAACAGGGAAGCGTACGTGGCTACACCTTC. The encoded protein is CASSVDQQGSVRGYTF.

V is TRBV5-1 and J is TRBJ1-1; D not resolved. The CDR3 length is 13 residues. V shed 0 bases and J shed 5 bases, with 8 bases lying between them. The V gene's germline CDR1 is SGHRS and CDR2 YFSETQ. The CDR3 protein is CASSLGQATEAFF. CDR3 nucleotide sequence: TGCGCCAGCAGCTTGGGGCAGGCGACTGAAGCTTTCTTT.

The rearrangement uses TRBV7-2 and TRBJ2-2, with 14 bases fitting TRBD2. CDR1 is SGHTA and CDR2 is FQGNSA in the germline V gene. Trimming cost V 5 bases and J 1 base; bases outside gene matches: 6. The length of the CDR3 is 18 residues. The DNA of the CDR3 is TGTGCCAGCAGCCAACCCGGACTAGCGGGAGGGAACACCGGGGAGCTGTTTTTT. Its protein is CASSQPGLAGGNTGELFF.

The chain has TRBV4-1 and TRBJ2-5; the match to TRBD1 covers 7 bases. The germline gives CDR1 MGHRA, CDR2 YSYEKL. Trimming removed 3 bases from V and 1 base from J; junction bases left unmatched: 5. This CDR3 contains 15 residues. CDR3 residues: CASSHDGQAQETQYF. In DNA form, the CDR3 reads TGCGCCAGCAGCCATGACGGACAGGCCCAAGAGACCCAGTACTTC.

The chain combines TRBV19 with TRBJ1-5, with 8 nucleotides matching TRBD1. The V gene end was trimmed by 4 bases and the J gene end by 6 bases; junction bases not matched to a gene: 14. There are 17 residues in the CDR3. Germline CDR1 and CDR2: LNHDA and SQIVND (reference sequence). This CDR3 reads CASSNGRADRGVQPQHF. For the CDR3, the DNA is TGTGCCAGTAGTAACGGCCGTGCCGACAGGGGTGTTCAGCCCCAGCATTTT. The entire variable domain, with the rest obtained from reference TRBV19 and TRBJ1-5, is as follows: DGGITQSPKYLFRKEGQNVTLSCEQNLNHDAMYWYRQDPGQGLRLIYYSQIVNDFQKGDIAEGYSVSREKKESFPLTVTSAQKNPTAFYLCASSNGRADRGVQPQHFGDGTRLSIL.

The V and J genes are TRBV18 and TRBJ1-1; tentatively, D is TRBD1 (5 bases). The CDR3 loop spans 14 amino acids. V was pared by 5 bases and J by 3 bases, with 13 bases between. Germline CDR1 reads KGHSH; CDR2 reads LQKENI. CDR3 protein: CASSSNRIYTEAFF. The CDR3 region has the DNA TGTGCCAGCTCATCTAACAGGATCTACACTGAAGCTTTCTTT.

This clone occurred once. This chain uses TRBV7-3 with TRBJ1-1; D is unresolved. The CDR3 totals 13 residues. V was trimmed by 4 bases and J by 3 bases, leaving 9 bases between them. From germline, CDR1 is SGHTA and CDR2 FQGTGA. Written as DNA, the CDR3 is TGTGCCAGCAGCTCCAACGGGTACACTGAAGCTTTCTTT. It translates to CASSSNGYTEAFF.

CDR3 residues: CASSLLGQGYEKLFF. In DNA, the CDR3 is TGTGCCAGCAGCTTATTGGGACAGGGGTATGAAAAACTGTTTTTT. The V and J genes are TRBV7-9 and TRBJ1-4; 10 nucleotides agree with TRBD1. Unmatched junction bases numbered 3, after V lost 2 bases and J lost 6 bases. CDR3 size: 15 residues. The germline V gene encodes CDR1 SEHNR and CDR2 FQNEAQ (reference sequence). The full variable domain, in which reference TRBV7-9 and TRBJ1-4 provide the parts outside the CDR3, is DTGVSQNPRHKITKRGQNVTFRCDPISEHNRLYWYRQTLGQGPEFLTYFQNEAQLEKSRLLSDRFSAERPKGSFSTLEIQRTEQGDSAMYLCASSLLGQGYEKLFFGSGTQLSVL.

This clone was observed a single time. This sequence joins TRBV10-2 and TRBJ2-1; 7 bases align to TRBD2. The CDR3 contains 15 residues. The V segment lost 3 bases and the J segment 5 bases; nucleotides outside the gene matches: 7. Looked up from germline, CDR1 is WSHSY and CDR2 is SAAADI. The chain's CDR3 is CASSDVTGGDNEQFF. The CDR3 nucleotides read TGCGCCAGCAGTGACGTAACGGGGGGAGACAATGAGCAGTTCTTC.

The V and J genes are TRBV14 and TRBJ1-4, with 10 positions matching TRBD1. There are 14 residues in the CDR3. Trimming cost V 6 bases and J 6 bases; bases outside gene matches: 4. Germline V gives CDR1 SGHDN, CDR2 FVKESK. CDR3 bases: TGTGCCAGCAGGCCGGGACAGGGGTATGAAAAACTGTTTTTT. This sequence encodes CASRPGQGYEKLFF.

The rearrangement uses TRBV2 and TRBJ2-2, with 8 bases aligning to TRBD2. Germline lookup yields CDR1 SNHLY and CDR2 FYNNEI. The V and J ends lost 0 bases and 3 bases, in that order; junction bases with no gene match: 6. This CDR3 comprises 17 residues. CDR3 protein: CASSEARLAGYTGELFF. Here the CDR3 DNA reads TGTGCCAGCAGTGAAGCGCGGCTAGCGGGTTACACCGGGGAGCTGTTTTTT.

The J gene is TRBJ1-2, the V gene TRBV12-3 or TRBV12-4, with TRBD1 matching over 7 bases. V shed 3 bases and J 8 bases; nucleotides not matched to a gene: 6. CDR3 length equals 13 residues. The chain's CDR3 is CASSLEGAKGYTF. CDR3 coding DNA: TGTGCCAGCAGTTTGGAGGGGGCGAAAGGCTACACCTTC.

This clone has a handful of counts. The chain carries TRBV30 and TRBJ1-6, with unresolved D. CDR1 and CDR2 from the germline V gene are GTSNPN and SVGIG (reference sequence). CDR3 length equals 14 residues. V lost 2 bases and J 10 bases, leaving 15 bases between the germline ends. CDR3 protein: CAWSPRGGRSPLHF. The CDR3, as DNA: TGTGCCTGGAGTCCCCGCGGAGGGCGCTCACCCCTCCACTTT.

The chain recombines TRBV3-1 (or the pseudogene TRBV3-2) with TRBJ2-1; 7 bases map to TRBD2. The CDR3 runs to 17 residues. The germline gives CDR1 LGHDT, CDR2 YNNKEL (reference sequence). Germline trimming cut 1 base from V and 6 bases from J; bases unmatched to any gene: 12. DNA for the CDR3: TGTGCCAGCAGCCAAGTAGTAGCGGGCCCTTCGGGCAATGAGCAGTTCTTC. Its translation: CASSQVVAGPSGNEQFF.

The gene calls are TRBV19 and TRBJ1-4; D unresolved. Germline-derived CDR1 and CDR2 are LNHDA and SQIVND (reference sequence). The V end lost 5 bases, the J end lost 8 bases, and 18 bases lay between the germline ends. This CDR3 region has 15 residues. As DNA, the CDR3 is TGTGCCAGTAGTTCAGCCTCCGCAGACTACGAAAAACTGTTTTTT. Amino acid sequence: CASSSASADYEKLFF.